This TCR beta chain is drawn from a study of blood T cell repertoires in COVID-19 (dated by TCRdb to the early 2020s). A note on the overall study: Collaborator samples came from the United States, Italy and Spain and covered acute and convalescent phases of COVID-19. The repertoires were made available in a free public database intended to serve as a resource for research on the immune response to SARS-CoV-2. Nearly every sample came with metadata listing a de-identified subject ID, COVID-19 status, age in years and sex. The samples were drawn from two sources: the first 160 participants of the ongoing ImmuneRACE study, and 1,200 or so subjects contributed by 6 global collaborators. The dataset comprised deeply sampled blood TCRbeta repertoires from subjects exposed to, actively infected with, or recovered from COVID-19. The material from the prospective study consisted of cDNA or gDNA derived from T cells, B-cell-depleted T cells, or PBMCs. Where available, HLA class I and class II types were taken from metadata supplied by the sample provider and were not determined by assay-based typing. Study-wide conclusions, independent of this receptor: The quantity of clinical and demographic metadata differed by source and by participant and was supplied without curation.

Collaborating institutions collected whole blood in K2EDTA tubes following their own protocols. For TCRbeta analysis, collaborators shipped samples in one of three forms: frozen whole blood, isolated PBMCs, or DNA extracted from either of those sample types. The immunoSEQ Assay, a bias-controlled multiplex PCR, was used to amplify TCRbeta CDR3 regions from genomic DNA. As for the original processing: The number of nucleated cells in each sample was estimated by amplification of reference gene primers within the assay. To quantify the absolute abundance of each unique TCRbeta CDR3 rearrangement, sequence reads were collapsed and filtered. For each sample, productive Simpson clonality was calculated as the square root of Simpson's diversity index over productive rearrangements. The source is immuneACCESS, and TCRdb retained only in-frame sequences with V and J called. Part of the clones is not carried over; for the studies checked, unresolved V genes explain less than half of this, and the remainder is unexplained. The V and J calls and clone size come from that table; D and trimming were worked out from the DNA. The sample contains about 140,000 clones, approximately 80% of them found a single time. The ten most abundant clones make up more than 3.5% of the sample.

Comment on this clone: The antigen it recognizes is unknown. At one end, the junction sequence differs from germline, possibly due to a read error.

The CDR3 runs 15 amino acids, cysteine and phenylalanine included. The only DNA kept is the CDR3, 45 bases in frame from the first base. From the germline V gene (reference sequence), CDR1 is SSHAT and CDR2 is FNYEAQ. Sequenced material: peripheral blood. The sequence was collected from a woman of 80 years or more with active or convalescent COVID-19. The chain uses TRBV7-7 and TRBJ2-1; a stretch of 9 junction bases matches TRBD2. Read as DNA, the sequence is TGTGCTAGCAGCTTAGGAAGCGGGGGGCGCTATGAGCAGTTCTTC. This encodes CASSLGSGGRYEQFF.